The rows below give T cell receptor beta chains drawn from one sample of a study of graft-versus-host responses after intestinal transplantation. Antigen specificity for these receptors is unknown. Profiling relied on immunoSEQ multiplex PCR, and the TCRdb table lists in-frame clones only, not all of them. The data contain 85,000 to 90,000 clones, roughly 92% of them singletons. The starting material was unstimulated CD4+ T cells sorted from spleen or lymph node cells, obtained before intestinal transplant. The receptor source for this set is a human donor who received an intestinal transplant. CDR3s include the opening cysteine and the closing phenylalanine or tryptophan. The order of the fields is clone size, J gene, V gene, D gene, CDR3 protein, CDR3 DNA. The D gene is left open where the match is weak. Some rows mark clone size as missing; the rest say once, few, many or name a class of expanded clone.

clone_size: NA; j_call: TRBJ2-2; v_call: TRBV12-5; d_call: TRBD1; cdr3_aa: CASGLRDRNAPNTGELFF; cdr3_nt: TGTGCTAGTGGTCTCCGGGACAGGAATGCTCCGAACACCGGGGAGCTGTTTTTT
clone_size: NA; j_call: TRBJ2-5; v_call: TRBV9; d_call: NA; cdr3_aa: CASSVGDLETQYF; cdr3_nt: TGTGCCAGCAGCGTAGGGGACTTGGAGACCCAGTACTTC
clone_size: once; j_call: TRBJ2-7; v_call: TRBV5-1; d_call: TRBD2; cdr3_aa: CASSLWSGRLNEQYF; cdr3_nt: TGCGCCAGCAGCTTGTGGAGCGGGAGACTCAACGAGCAGTACTTC
clone_size: NA; j_call: TRBJ2-7; v_call: TRBV11-1; d_call: TRBD2; cdr3_aa: CASSRTGTSVTYEQYF; cdr3_nt: TGTGCCAGCAGCCGCACCGGGACTAGCGTCACCTACGAGCAGTACTTC
clone_size: NA; j_call: TRBJ2-2; v_call: TRBV18; d_call: NA; cdr3_aa: CASSRGATATNTGELFF; cdr3_nt: TGTGCCAGCTCAAGGGGGGCGACAGCGACGAACACCGGGGAGCTGTTTTTT
clone_size: few; j_call: TRBJ1-1; v_call: TRBV11-3; d_call: NA; cdr3_aa: CASSSRNTEAFF; cdr3_nt: TGTGCCAGCAGCTCCAGGAACACTGAAGCTTTCTTT
clone_size: NA; j_call: TRBJ2-5; v_call: TRBV25-1; d_call: NA; cdr3_aa: CASSGRERALETQYF; cdr3_nt: TGTGCCAGCAGTGGGAGGGAGAGGGCCTTAGAGACCCAGTACTTC
clone_size: NA; j_call: TRBJ2-1; v_call: TRBV12-5; d_call: TRBD1; cdr3_aa: CASGWDRGNEQFF; cdr3_nt: TGTGCTAGTGGTTGGGACAGGGGAAATGAGCAGTTCTTC
clone_size: NA; j_call: TRBJ2-1; v_call: TRBV5-5; d_call: TRBD2; cdr3_aa: CASSYIPLAGNYNEQFF; cdr3_nt: TGTGCCAGCAGCTACATACCTCTAGCGGGAAACTACAATGAGCAGTTCTTC
clone_size: NA; j_call: TRBJ2-7; v_call: TRBV27; d_call: TRBD1; cdr3_aa: CASSGQGSYEQYF; cdr3_nt: TGTGCCAGCAGCGGACAGGGCTCCTACGAGCAGTACTTC
clone_size: NA; j_call: TRBJ2-7; v_call: TRBV19; d_call: TRBD1; cdr3_aa: CASSPDRGLYEQYF; cdr3_nt: TGTGCCAGTAGCCCGGACAGGGGGCTCTACGAGCAGTACTTC
clone_size: once; j_call: TRBJ2-1; v_call: TRBV10-2; d_call: TRBD2; cdr3_aa: CASRELAGSNEQFF; cdr3_nt: TGCGCCAGCAGGGAGCTAGCGGGGAGTAATGAGCAGTTCTTC
clone_size: NA; j_call: TRBJ1-5; v_call: TRBV15; d_call: NA; cdr3_aa: CATSSQLGAGQPQHF; cdr3_nt: TGTGCCACCAGCTCACAATTGGGGGCCGGACAGCCCCAGCATTTT
clone_size: NA; j_call: TRBJ1-5; v_call: TRBV27; d_call: NA; cdr3_aa: CASSLTRGPFQPQHF; cdr3_nt: TGTGCCAGCAGTCTGACCCGGGGGCCCTTTCAGCCCCAGCATTTT
clone_size: NA; j_call: TRBJ2-5; v_call: TRBV9; d_call: NA; cdr3_aa: CASSVVGRAETQYF; cdr3_nt: TGTGCCAGCAGCGTAGTAGGTCGAGCCGAGACCCAGTACTTC
clone_size: NA; j_call: TRBJ2-5; v_call: TRBV5-4; d_call: NA; cdr3_aa: CASSFPTAGAVQETQYF; cdr3_nt: TGTGCCAGCAGCTTTCCCACGGCGGGCGCGGTTCAAGAGACCCAGTACTTC
clone_size: once; j_call: TRBJ2-4; v_call: TRBV19; d_call: NA; cdr3_aa: CASSETLAKNIQYF; cdr3_nt: TGTGCCAGTAGTGAGACATTAGCCAAAAACATTCAGTACTTC
clone_size: NA; j_call: TRBJ2-6; v_call: TRBV19; d_call: NA; cdr3_aa: CASSGLVGGRSGANVLTF; cdr3_nt: TGTGCCAGTAGTGGGTTAGTGGGGGGTCGCTCTGGGGCCAACGTCCTGACTTTC
clone_size: NA; j_call: TRBJ1-5; v_call: TRBV19; d_call: NA; cdr3_aa: CASTPGNQPQHF; cdr3_nt: TGTGCCAGTACCCCTGGGAATCAGCCCCAGCATTTT
clone_size: NA; j_call: TRBJ2-7; v_call: TRBV4-2; d_call: NA; cdr3_aa: CASSQDLPSLAGEQYF; cdr3_nt: TGTGCCAGCAGCCAAGATTTGCCTAGCCTGGCTGGAGAGCAGTACTTC
clone_size: NA; j_call: TRBJ2-5; v_call: TRBV28; d_call: TRBD1; cdr3_aa: CASSFDRADLQETQYF; cdr3_nt: TGTGCCAGCAGTTTCGACAGGGCAGACCTCCAAGAGACCCAGTACTTC
clone_size: NA; j_call: TRBJ2-5; v_call: TRBV27; d_call: NA; cdr3_aa: CASSLGRQETQYF; cdr3_nt: TGTGCCAGCAGTTTAGGGAGGCAAGAGACCCAGTACTTC
clone_size: NA; j_call: TRBJ2-1; v_call: TRBV9; d_call: TRBD1; cdr3_aa: CASSPGVTGPYEQFF; cdr3_nt: TGTGCCAGCAGCCCTGGGGTGACAGGGCCCTATGAGCAGTTCTTC
clone_size: NA; j_call: TRBJ2-5; v_call: TRBV14; d_call: NA; cdr3_aa: CASSLGRRLGLQETQYF; cdr3_nt: TGTGCCAGCAGCCTAGGCAGGCGCCTAGGCCTACAAGAGACCCAGTACTTC
clone_size: NA; j_call: TRBJ2-1; v_call: TRBV5-6; d_call: TRBD1; cdr3_aa: CASTADRRRANEQFF; cdr3_nt: TGTGCCAGCACCGCGGACAGGAGGCGGGCCAATGAGCAGTTCTTC
clone_size: NA; j_call: TRBJ2-2; v_call: TRBV5-1; d_call: NA; cdr3_aa: CASSLARGVGELFF; cdr3_nt: TGCGCCAGCAGCTTGGCGAGGGGAGTAGGGGAGCTGTTTTTT
clone_size: NA; j_call: TRBJ1-1; v_call: TRBV27; d_call: TRBD1; cdr3_aa: CASSFLGQGVTEAFF; cdr3_nt: TGTGCCAGCAGTTTCCTCGGACAGGGTGTTACTGAAGCTTTCTTT
clone_size: once; j_call: TRBJ1-5; v_call: TRBV28; d_call: NA; cdr3_aa: CASSLGGIVSNQPQHF; cdr3_nt: TGTGCCAGCAGTTTGGGGGGGATCGTTAGCAATCAGCCCCAGCATTTT
clone_size: NA; j_call: TRBJ2-7; v_call: TRBV5-1; d_call: TRBD2; cdr3_aa: CASSEGLAGGINDEQYF; cdr3_nt: TGCGCCAGCAGCGAGGGACTAGCGGGAGGTATTAATGACGAGCAGTACTTC
clone_size: NA; j_call: TRBJ2-7; v_call: TRBV2; d_call: TRBD2; cdr3_aa: CASSVTSGRLYEQYF; cdr3_nt: TGTGCCAGCAGCGTAACTAGCGGGAGACTCTACGAGCAGTACTTC
clone_size: NA; j_call: TRBJ2-3; v_call: TRBV5-4; d_call: TRBD1; cdr3_aa: CASSLDRGTDTQYF; cdr3_nt: TGTGCCAGCAGCTTGGACAGGGGAACAGATACGCAGTATTTT
clone_size: NA; j_call: TRBJ1-5; v_call: TRBV5-6; d_call: NA; cdr3_aa: CASSFRVLGNQPQHF; cdr3_nt: TGTGCCAGCAGCTTTAGGGTTTTGGGCAATCAGCCCCAGCATTTT
clone_size: NA; j_call: TRBJ1-1; v_call: TRBV30; d_call: NA; cdr3_aa: CAGGVRNTEAFF; cdr3_nt: TGTGCCGGAGGAGTGAGGAACACTGAAGCTTTCTTT
clone_size: NA; j_call: TRBJ1-6; v_call: TRBV25-1; d_call: NA; cdr3_aa: CASSDNSPLHF; cdr3_nt: TGTGCCAGCAGTGATAATTCACCCCTCCACTTT
clone_size: NA; j_call: TRBJ2-1; v_call: TRBV30; d_call: TRBD2; cdr3_aa: CAWSVAGLASYNEQFF; cdr3_nt: TGTGCCTGGAGTGTAGCGGGGCTAGCGTCTTACAATGAGCAGTTCTTC
clone_size: NA; j_call: TRBJ1-1; v_call: TRBV28; d_call: TRBD1; cdr3_aa: CASRDTGVTEAFF; cdr3_nt: TGTGCCTCTAGGGACACAGGGGTTACTGAAGCTTTCTTT
clone_size: NA; j_call: TRBJ1-1; v_call: TRBV6-5; d_call: NA; cdr3_aa: CASSYSSRQDEAFF; cdr3_nt: TGTGCCAGCAGTTACTCGAGTAGGCAAGACGAAGCTTTCTTT
clone_size: few; j_call: TRBJ2-5; v_call: TRBV29-1; d_call: NA; cdr3_aa: CSVGTEKTQYF; cdr3_nt: TGCAGCGTTGGGACTGAGAAGACCCAGTACTTC
clone_size: NA; j_call: TRBJ2-7; v_call: TRBV9; d_call: NA; cdr3_aa: CASSVEEETGYEQYF; cdr3_nt: TGTGCCAGCAGCGTAGAGGAGGAAACCGGCTACGAGCAGTACTTC
clone_size: NA; j_call: TRBJ2-7; v_call: TRBV6-5; d_call: NA; cdr3_aa: CASSYSRTPYEQYF; cdr3_nt: TGTGCCAGCAGTTACTCTCGGACTCCCTACGAGCAGTACTTC
clone_size: once; j_call: TRBJ1-1; v_call: TRBV5-1; d_call: NA; cdr3_aa: CASTRDLAMNTEAFF; cdr3_nt: TGCGCCAGCACCCGGGATCTGGCAATGAACACTGAAGCTTTCTTT
clone_size: NA; j_call: TRBJ2-5; v_call: TRBV11-2; d_call: TRBD2; cdr3_aa: CASSLGVSGRVKETQYF; cdr3_nt: TGTGCCAGCAGCTTAGGTGTTAGCGGGAGGGTGAAAGAGACCCAGTACTTC